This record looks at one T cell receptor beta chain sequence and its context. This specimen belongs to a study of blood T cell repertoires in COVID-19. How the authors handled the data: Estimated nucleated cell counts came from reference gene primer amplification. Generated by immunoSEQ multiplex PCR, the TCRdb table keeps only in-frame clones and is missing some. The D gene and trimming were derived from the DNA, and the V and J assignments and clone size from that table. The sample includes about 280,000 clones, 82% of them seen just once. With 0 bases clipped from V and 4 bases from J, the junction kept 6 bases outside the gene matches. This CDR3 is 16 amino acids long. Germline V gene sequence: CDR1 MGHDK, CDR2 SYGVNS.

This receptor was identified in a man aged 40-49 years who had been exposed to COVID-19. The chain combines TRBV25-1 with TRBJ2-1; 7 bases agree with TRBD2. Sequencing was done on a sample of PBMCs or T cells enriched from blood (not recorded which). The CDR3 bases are TGTGCCAGCAGTGAATATCGTCCGGGACTATACAATGAGCAGTTCTTC. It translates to CASSEYRPGLYNEQFF.